The 20 T cell receptor beta chains presented below share a single source sample, sequenced in a study of PD-L1 blockade in urothelial cancer. Data came from immunoSEQ multiplex PCR; TCRdb stores just in-frame clones and leaves some out. The repertoire holds more than 85,000 clones, with roughly 87% as singletons. Indicated time point: pretreatment peripheral blood. This specimen was PBMCs, taken around atezolizumab (anti-PD-L1) treatment. The receptors shown here come from a man aged 60 to 75 with urothelial cancer.

The rearrangement links TRBV11-3 to TRBJ1-1; no definite D call. With 6 bases removed from V and 6 bases from J, the gap between germline ends came to 17 bases. The CDR3 is 14 residues long. Per germline, CDR1 SGHNT and CDR2 YENEEA. The DNA of the CDR3 is TGTGCCAGCAGTCAGCGTGTGAATATGCCTGAAGCTTTCTTT. Amino acid sequence: CASSQRVNMPEAFF.

The chain couples TRBV6-1 to TRBJ2-6; the match to TRBD1 covers 10 bases. Germline-derived CDR1 and CDR2 are MNHNS and SASEGT. This CDR3 has 15 residues. V lost 8 bases, J lost 0 bases, and 1 base stayed unmatched. For the CDR3, the DNA is TGTGCCAGCTGGGACAGGGGCTCTGGGGCCAACGTCCTGACTTTC. Amino acids: CASWDRGSGANVLTF.

V usage is TRBV15 and J usage is TRBJ1-4, with D hard to call. CDR3 length: 15 amino acids. CDR1 is LNHNV and CDR2 is YYDKDF in the germline V gene (reference sequence). Trimming shortened V by 6 bases and J by 8 bases, and 19 bases separated the two germline ends. The CDR3 coding sequence is TGTGCCACCAGGGGTAACAGTCGCGGGTGGGAAAAACTGTTTTTT. This sequence encodes CATRGNSRGWEKLFF.

The rearrangement links TRBV29-1 to TRBJ2-7; 11 bases map to TRBD1. The V segment lost 1 base and the J segment 0 bases; nucleotides outside the gene matches: 2. The length of the CDR3 is 15 residues. CDR1 SQVTM and CDR2 ANQGSEA come from the germline V gene. The CDR3 DNA reads TGCAGCGTTGAAGGGACAGGGGGCCCCTCCTACGAGCAGTACTTC. Translating gives CSVEGTGGPSYEQYF.

The rearrangement links TRBV4-3 to TRBJ2-7; maybe TRBD2 (6 bases). The CDR3 spans 14 residues. The germline gives CDR1 LGHNA, CDR2 YSLEER. V lost 1 base and J lost 3, with 10 bases in between. CDR3 in DNA: TGCGCCAGCAGCCAAGGGGGACTGGACTACGAGCAGTACTTC. Translated: CASSQGGLDYEQYF.

This clone has only a few counts. The genes are TRBV28 and TRBJ2-2; TRBD2 aligns across 8 bases. Germline values: CDR1 MDHEN, CDR2 SYDVKM. The CDR3 is 14 amino acids. J was trimmed by 6 bases and V by 10 bases; bases with no gene match: 10. CDR3 loop: CATETSASSGELFF. In DNA, the CDR3 is TGTGCCACCGAGACTAGCGCATCGTCCGGGGAGCTGTTTTTT. Variable domain in full (rest from reference TRBV28 and TRBJ2-2): DVKVTQSSRYLVKRTGEKVFLECVQDMDHENMFWYRQDPGLGLRLIYFSYDVKMKEKGDIPEGYSVSREKKERFSLILESASTNQTSMYLCATETSASSGELFFGEGSRLTVL.

V is TRBV5-4 and J is TRBJ2-7, with a weak D call TRBD1 (6 bases). The V end was cut by 4 bases, the J end by 4 bases, with 21 bases between. The germline V gene has CDR1 SGHNT and CDR2 YYREEE (reference sequence). The CDR3 is made up of 16 amino acids. The CDR3 reads CASSPDGQGMKYEQYF. DNA for the CDR3: TGTGCCAGCAGCCCGGATGGGCAGGGGATGAAATACGAGCAGTACTTC.

The J gene is TRBJ2-5, the V gene TRBV6-5, with 7 bases aligning to TRBD1. Germline assignment: CDR1 MNHEY and CDR2 SVGAGI. Trimming cost V 6 bases and J 2 bases; bases outside gene matches: 3. The CDR3 is made up of 13 amino acids. CDR3 coding DNA: TGTGCCAGCAGCATGGACAGGCAAGAGACCCAGTACTTC. Translating gives CASSMDRQETQYF.

The genes are TRBV4-1 and TRBJ2-7, with 11 bases lining up with TRBD2. There are 15 residues in the CDR3. Germline V gene lookup returns CDR1 MGHRA and CDR2 YSYEKL. J was trimmed by 0 bases and V by 3 bases; bases with no gene match: 1. The CDR3 is CASSHTSGGSYEQYF. CDR3 DNA: TGCGCCAGCAGCCATACTAGCGGGGGCTCCTACGAGCAGTACTTC.

The chain has TRBV4-2 and TRBJ1-1, with D possibly TRBD1 on 5 matching bases. The germline V gene encodes CDR1 LGHNA and CDR2 YNFKEQ. This CDR3 is 12 amino acids long. Deletions cut 4 bases from V and 7 bases from J, with 10 bases between. Here the CDR3 DNA reads TGTGCCAGCAGCCGCCCCCAGGGTGAAGCTTTCTTT. Protein: CASSRPQGEAFF.

The rearrangement uses TRBV9 and TRBJ2-3; D not resolved. V was clipped by 7 bases and J by 0 bases, with 6 bases between them. CDR1 and CDR2 from the germline V gene are SGDLS and YYNGEE. The length of the CDR3 is 12 residues. CDR3 nucleotide sequence: TGTGCCAGCCTTCAGAGCACAGATACGCAGTATTTT. The encoded protein is CASLQSTDTQYF. Full variable domain (rest looked up from reference TRBV9 and TRBJ2-3): DSGVTQTPKHLITATGQRVTLRCSPRSGDLSVYWYQQSLDQGLQFLIQYYNGEERAKGNILERFSAQQFPDLHSELNLSSLELGDSALYFCASLQSTDTQYFGPGTRLTVL.

J is TRBJ2-1 and V is TRBV7-8, with 8 bases fitting TRBD2. V dropped 2 bases and J dropped 6; count of bases not matched to a gene: 15. The CDR3 is 18 residues long. The germline CDR1 and CDR2 sequences are SGHVS and FQNEAQ. The CDR3 sequence is CASSLREPGLGTGNEQFF. The CDR3 nucleotides are TGTGCCAGCAGCTTAAGGGAGCCGGGACTAGGAACAGGCAATGAGCAGTTCTTC.

This clone has just a few counts. The chain joins TRBV2 to TRBJ2-1; perhaps TRBD2 as D (5 bases). Germline V gene sequence: CDR1 SNHLY, CDR2 FYNNEI. This CDR3 comprises 12 residues. The V end lost 7 bases, the J end lost 16 bases, and 20 bases lay between the germline ends. The chain's CDR3 is CASTFERTEGFF. CDR3 nucleotide sequence: TGTGCCAGCACTTTCGAGCGGACCGAGGGTTTCTTC.

V and J are TRBV18 and TRBJ2-7, with D possibly being TRBD2 (6 bases). The germline V gene has CDR1 KGHSH and CDR2 LQKENI. V shed 4 bases and J shed 2 bases, with 9 bases lying between them. The CDR3 is 13 amino acids. CDR3 sequence reads: CASSRRGAYEQYF. In nucleotides, the CDR3 is TGTGCCAGCTCACGGAGGGGTGCCTACGAGCAGTACTTC. The variable domain in full, with the rest retrieved from reference TRBV18 and TRBJ2-7, is NAGVMQNPRHLVRRRGQEARLRCSPMKGHSHVYWYRQLPEEGLKFMVYLQKENIIDESGMPKERFSAEFPKEGPSILRIQQVVRGDSAAYFCASSRRGAYEQYFGPGTRLTVT.

V and J are TRBV15 and TRBJ1-1; D perhaps matches TRBD1 (6 bases). V shed 1 base and J shed 2 bases, with 17 bases lying between them. Looked up from germline, CDR1 is LNHNV and CDR2 is YYDKDF (reference sequence). This CDR3 region has 17 residues. This CDR3 reads CATSRVPRDTYNTEAFF. DNA of the CDR3: TGTGCCACCAGCAGAGTTCCTAGGGACACCTATAACACTGAAGCTTTCTTT.

This chain links TRBV27 with TRBJ2-7, with 8 bases matching TRBD1. Germline V gives CDR1 MNHEY, CDR2 SMNVEV (reference sequence). Unmatched junction bases numbered 4, after V lost 6 bases and J lost 0 bases. CDR3 length: 14 residues. The CDR3 DNA is TGTGCCAGCAGATGGACAGGGAGCTCCTACGAGCAGTACTTC. Its protein is CASRWTGSSYEQYF.

The chain uses TRBV5-1 and TRBJ1-3; 11 nucleotides line up with TRBD1. CDR1 SGHRS and CDR2 YFSETQ come from the germline V gene. The trim removed 0 bases at V and 1 base at J, leaving 3 bases unmatched. This CDR3 has 17 residues. CDR3 amino acids: CASSLAGTGGSGNTIYF. The CDR3 nucleotides read TGCGCCAGCAGCTTGGCCGGGACAGGGGGTTCTGGAAACACCATATATTTT.

Comment on this clone: The junction departs from the called germline gene at one end, perhaps through a read error. This chain uses TRBV7-2 with TRBJ2-7; TRBD2 matches 10 bases. Per germline, CDR1 SGHTA and CDR2 FQGNSA. This CDR3 region has 16 residues. The CDR3 DNA follows: TGTGCCAGCAGCGTAGCGCATAGCGGGAGGTCCTACGAGCAGTACTTC. It encodes CASSVAHSGRSYEQYF.

J is TRBJ1-4 and V is TRBV5-1, with 9 bases fitting TRBD1. Germline CDR1 SGHRS, CDR2 YFSETQ. This CDR3 comprises 16 residues. Germline trimming cut 0 bases from V and 6 bases from J; bases unmatched to any gene: 6. CDR3 nucleotides: TGCGCCAGCAGCTTGGACAGGGGGCTTGATGATGAAAAACTGTTTTTT. It translates to CASSLDRGLDDEKLFF.

For the CDR3, the DNA is TGCGCCAGCAGCTTGGTTGTAGCGAGCGAGCAGTACTTC. Translated: CASSLVVASEQYF. The chain is built from TRBV5-1 and TRBJ2-7; a weak D match, TRBD2 (5 bases). CDR1 and CDR2 (germline): SGHRS, YFSETQ. The CDR3 spans 13 residues. The germline V and J ends were trimmed by 0 bases and 6 bases, with 10 bases remaining between them.